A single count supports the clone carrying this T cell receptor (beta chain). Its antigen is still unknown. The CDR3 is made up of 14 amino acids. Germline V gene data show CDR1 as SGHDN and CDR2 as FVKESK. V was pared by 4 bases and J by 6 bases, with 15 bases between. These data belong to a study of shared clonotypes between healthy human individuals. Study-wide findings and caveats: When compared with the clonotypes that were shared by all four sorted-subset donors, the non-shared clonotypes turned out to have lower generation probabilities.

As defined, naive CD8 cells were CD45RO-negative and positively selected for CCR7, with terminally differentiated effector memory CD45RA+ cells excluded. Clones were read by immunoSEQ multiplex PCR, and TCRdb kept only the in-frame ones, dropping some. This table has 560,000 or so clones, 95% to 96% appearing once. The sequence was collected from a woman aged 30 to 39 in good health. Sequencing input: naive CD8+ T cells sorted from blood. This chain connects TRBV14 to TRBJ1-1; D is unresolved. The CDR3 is CASSPLAFNAEAFF. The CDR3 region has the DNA TGTGCCAGCAGCCCCCTAGCATTTAACGCTGAAGCTTTCTTT. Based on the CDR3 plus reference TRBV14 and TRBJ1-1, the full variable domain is EAGVTQFPSHSVIEKGQTVTLRCDPISGHDNLYWYRRVMGKEIKFLLHFVKESKQDESGMPNNRFLAERTGGTYSTLKVQPAELEDSGVYFCASSPLAFNAEAFFGQGTRLTVV.